The T cell receptor (beta chain) under discussion was sequenced for a study of blood T cells in healthy people across ages. Trimming took 5 bases from V and 7 from J, leaving 12 bases between them. CDR1 SEHNR and CDR2 FQNEAQ come from the germline V gene (reference sequence). The CDR3 is 14 amino acids. The second PCR ran about 6 to 12 cycles with a sample-barcoded 5' primer and J-beta primers. A tag from a template-switch adaptor with 12 random nucleotides marked each cDNA molecule. In TCRdb, the 5' RACE reads were re-called with MiXCR into one record per CDR3 protein. Of 550,000 to 700,000 distinct CDR3 sequences detected, 27% appear once; the ten largest clones hold roughly 18%.

This clonotype was obtained from a woman in her 70s in good health. V and J are TRBV7-9 and TRBJ1-6, with D unclear. Material: blood. The CDR3 loop reads CASSARTGNSPLHF. CDR3 coding DNA: TGTGCCAGCAGCGCTCGGACGGGCAATTCACCCCTCCACTTT.